The clone carrying this TCR beta chain was observed a handful of times. The sample comes from a study of blood T cell repertoires in COVID-19. TCRdb's copy holds only in-frame clones and misses some; the assay was immunoSEQ multiplex PCR. The table includes approximately 270,000 clones, 84% detected once. Seattle cases were enrolled at active infection and followed longitudinally. The origin of this receptor is a person in their 70s with COVID-19, enrolled during active disease. The sample was peripheral blood.

The CDR3 sequence is CASRPDGVYQPQHF. The CDR3 DNA is TGTGCCAGCAGACCGGACGGGGTATATCAGCCCCAGCATTTT. V usage is TRBV2 and J usage is TRBJ1-5; D is undetermined. This CDR3 contains 14 residues. Between the trimmed V and J ends, which lost 6 bases and 5 bases, there was a span of 14 bases. Germline V gives CDR1 SNHLY, CDR2 FYNNEI.